A single sample gave rise to the 15 T cell receptor beta chains below, sequenced in a study of T cell responses to AZD1222 COVID-19 vaccine. Method: immunoSEQ multiplex PCR; TCRdb's copy keeps in-frame clones and lacks some. The profile shows around 130,000 clones, over 90% of them singletons. Sample: peripheral blood, taken on day 0 of AZD1222 vaccination. The origin of the receptors is an adult in good health.

The V call is TRBV5-1, the J call TRBJ1-2, with D maybe TRBD1 (6 bases). CDR3 length: 16 amino acids. The germline V gene has CDR1 SGHRS and CDR2 YFSETQ. Trimming removed 0 bases from V and 4 bases from J, with 16 bases in between. For the CDR3, the DNA is TGCGCCAGCAGCTTGGACGGACAGCGCGGGGCCTATGGCTACACCTTC. Translated: CASSLDGQRGAYGYTF.

CDR3 nucleotides: TGTGCCAGCAGCGTCGAACTAGGGTTCCACGAGCAGTACTTC. It is translated as CASSVELGFHEQYF. This chain links TRBV9 with TRBJ2-7; possibly TRBD2 for D (5 bases). The CDR3 is made up of 14 amino acids. V lost 2 bases and J lost 5, with 14 bases in between. Per the germline V gene, CDR1 is SGDLS and CDR2 is YYNGEE.

The J gene is TRBJ2-1, the V gene TRBV28, with D perhaps assigned TRBD1 or TRBD2 (5 bases each). The V gene lost 5 bases and the J gene lost 7 bases, with 15 bases spanning the gap. The germline gives CDR1 MDHEN, CDR2 SYDVKM. CDR3 length: 14 residues. In DNA, the CDR3 is TGTGCCAGCAGTGTGTGGGGGTCAGGGAATGAGCAGTTCTTC. Its translation: CASSVWGSGNEQFF. The variable domain in full, with the rest retrieved from reference TRBV28 and TRBJ2-1, is DVKVTQSSRYLVKRTGEKVFLECVQDMDHENMFWYRQDPGLGLRLIYFSYDVKMKEKGDIPEGYSVSREKKERFSLILESASTNQTSMYLCASSVWGSGNEQFFGPGTRLTVL.

J is TRBJ2-3 and V is TRBV15; tentatively, D is TRBD1 or TRBD2 (5 bases each). Germline CDR1 and CDR2: LNHNV and YYDKDF (reference sequence). The CDR3 runs to 17 residues. The germline V and J ends were trimmed by 1 base and 1 base, with 15 bases remaining between them. In nucleotides, the CDR3 is TGTGCCACCAGCAGAGGTGACGGGACGGCCCGCACAGATACGCAGTATTTT. Amino acid sequence: CATSRGDGTARTDTQYF.

The chain carries TRBV6-2 or TRBV6-3 and TRBJ2-7, with 10 bases that match TRBD2. CDR1 is MNHEY, CDR2 SVGEGT, per germline. This CDR3 has 16 amino acids. The J segment lost 4 bases and the V segment lost 6 bases, leaving 12 bases of the junction unmatched. This CDR3 reads CASSGALAGVGYEQYF. In nucleotides, the CDR3 is TGTGCCAGCAGCGGGGCTCTAGCGGGAGTTGGGTACGAGCAGTACTTC.

The chain joins TRBV27 to TRBJ1-2; 7 nucleotides match TRBD1. CDR3 length: 14 residues. Unmatched junction bases numbered 6, after V lost 5 bases and J lost 3 bases. The germline CDR1 and CDR2 sequences are MNHEY and SMNVEV (reference sequence). Here the CDR3 reads CASSPKGGDYGYTF. The CDR3 nucleotides read TGTGCCAGCAGTCCAAAAGGGGGCGACTATGGCTACACCTTC.

The chain carries TRBV27 and TRBJ1-6, with D maybe TRBD1 (5 bases). In germline, CDR1 is MNHEY, CDR2 SMNVEV (reference sequence). This CDR3 has 14 residues. Between the trimmed V and J ends, which lost 0 bases and 9 bases, there was a span of 9 bases. CDR3 region: CASSLSMGRSPLHF. In DNA, the CDR3 is TGTGCCAGCAGTTTATCGATGGGGCGTTCACCCCTCCACTTT.

The chain has TRBV7-2 and TRBJ2-1, with 8 bases that match TRBD2. The J segment lost 0 bases and the V segment lost 5 bases, leaving 9 bases of the junction unmatched. In germline, CDR1 is SGHTA, CDR2 FQGNSA. The CDR3 has 17 amino acids. The CDR3 reads CASSPSGSRSSYNEQFF. The CDR3 DNA is TGTGCCAGCAGCCCCAGCGGGAGCAGGAGCTCCTACAATGAGCAGTTCTTC.

Written as DNA, the CDR3 is TGTGCCAGCAGCCAAGAGGGAGCAACTAGCACAGATACGCAGTATTTT. This sequence encodes CASSQEGATSTDTQYF. The chain employs TRBV4-2 and TRBJ2-3; D possibly corresponds to TRBD2 (5 bases). The CDR3 extends over 16 amino acids. The germline CDR1 and CDR2 sequences are LGHNA and YNFKEQ. Trimming shortened V by 0 bases and J by 0 bases, and 10 bases separated the two germline ends.

The CDR3 bases are TGTGCCAGCAGTTTAGCAGGGTACTATGGCTACACCTTC. Its translation is CASSLAGYYGYTF. The V gene is TRBV12-3 or TRBV12-4, the J gene TRBJ1-2; D is undetermined. The V gene lost 0 bases and the J gene lost 3 bases, with 5 bases spanning the gap. This CDR3 comprises 13 residues.

This rearrangement joins TRBV18 to TRBJ2-1, with 7 nucleotides matching TRBD1. V shed 5 bases, J shed 7 bases, and the junction held 14 bases outside the gene matches. CDR3 size: 16 residues. The V gene's germline CDR1 is KGHSH and CDR2 LQKENI. CDR3 region: CASSLGLGQMVNEQFF. The CDR3, as DNA: TGTGCCAGCTCATTGGGCCTGGGACAGATGGTAAATGAGCAGTTCTTC.

The rearrangement joins TRBV5-8 to TRBJ1-5; TRBD1 aligns across 7 bases. The CDR3 runs to 14 residues. Looked up from germline, CDR1 is SGHTS and CDR2 is YDEGEE. J gave up 4 bases and V 4 bases, and 5 bases lay outside the gene matches. Here the CDR3 DNA reads TGTGCCAGCAGCCTCCGGGACAGAAATCAGCCCCAGCATTTT. Its protein is CASSLRDRNQPQHF.

In DNA form, the CDR3 reads TGTGCCAGCAGCACTCACTACGAGCAGTACTTC. It is translated as CASSTHYEQYF. The gene calls are TRBV2 and TRBJ2-7; the D is unclear. V lost 6 bases and J 3 bases, leaving 6 bases between the germline ends. CDR1 is SNHLY, CDR2 FYNNEI, per germline. The CDR3 sequence is 11 residues long.

This chain links TRBV9 with TRBJ2-2; 7 nucleotides agree with TRBD1. CDR3 length equals 15 residues. Germline assignment: CDR1 SGDLS and CDR2 YYNGEE. The ends lost 3 bases at V and 4 bases at J; junction bases unmatched: 6. The CDR3 coding sequence is TGTGCCAGCAGCGACAAGGGGGCTAGCACCGGGGAGCTGTTTTTT. Translated: CASSDKGASTGELFF.

This rearrangement joins TRBV3-1 (or the pseudogene TRBV3-2) to TRBJ2-5, with D possibly being TRBD2 (6 bases). V dropped 8 bases and J dropped 3 bases, with 19 bases sitting between them. Germline lookup yields CDR1 LGHDT and CDR2 YNNKEL (reference sequence). The length of the CDR3 is 15 residues. CDR3 in DNA: TGTGCCAGCCATACCGGGGCTAGCGAGGAAGAGACCCAGTACTTC. It translates to CASHTGASEEETQYF.